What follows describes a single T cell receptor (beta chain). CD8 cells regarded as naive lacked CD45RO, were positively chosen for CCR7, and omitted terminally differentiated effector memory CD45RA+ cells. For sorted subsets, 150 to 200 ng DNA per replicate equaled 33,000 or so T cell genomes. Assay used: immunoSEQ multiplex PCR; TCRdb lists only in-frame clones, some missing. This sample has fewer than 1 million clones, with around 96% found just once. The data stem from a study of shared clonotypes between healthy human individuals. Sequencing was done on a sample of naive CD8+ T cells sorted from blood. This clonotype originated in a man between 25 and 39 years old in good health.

DNA for the CDR3: TGTGCCAGCACCCGGGACCAAATGAACACTGAAGCTTTCTTT. Its protein product is CASTRDQMNTEAFF. This chain joins TRBV28 and TRBJ1-1; D may be TRBD1 (5 bases). This CDR3 region has 14 residues. Trimming took 7 bases from V and 0 from J, leaving 12 bases between them. Germline-derived CDR1 and CDR2 are MDHEN and SYDVKM.